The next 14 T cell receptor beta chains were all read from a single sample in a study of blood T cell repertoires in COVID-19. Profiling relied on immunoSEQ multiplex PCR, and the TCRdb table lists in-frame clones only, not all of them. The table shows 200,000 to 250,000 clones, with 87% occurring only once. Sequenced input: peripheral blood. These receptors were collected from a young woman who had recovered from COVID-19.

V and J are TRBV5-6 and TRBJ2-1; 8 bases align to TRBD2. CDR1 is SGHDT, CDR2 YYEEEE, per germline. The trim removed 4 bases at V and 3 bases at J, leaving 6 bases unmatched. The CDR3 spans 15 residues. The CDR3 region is CASSRAGVRYNEQFF. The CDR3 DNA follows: TGTGCCAGCAGCAGAGCGGGAGTACGCTACAATGAGCAGTTCTTC. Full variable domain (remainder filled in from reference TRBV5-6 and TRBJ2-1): DAGVTQSPTHLIKTRGQQVTLRCSPKSGHDTVSWYQQALGQGPQFIFQYYEEEERQRGNFPDRFSGHQFPNYSSELNVNALLLGDSALYLCASSRAGVRYNEQFFGPGTRLTVL.

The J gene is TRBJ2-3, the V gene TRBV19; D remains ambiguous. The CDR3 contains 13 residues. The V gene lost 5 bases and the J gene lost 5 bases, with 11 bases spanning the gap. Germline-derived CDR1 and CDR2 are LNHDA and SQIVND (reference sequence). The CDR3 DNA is TGTGCCAGTAGTCCGAAGACTGGAGATACGCAGTATTTT. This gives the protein CASSPKTGDTQYF.

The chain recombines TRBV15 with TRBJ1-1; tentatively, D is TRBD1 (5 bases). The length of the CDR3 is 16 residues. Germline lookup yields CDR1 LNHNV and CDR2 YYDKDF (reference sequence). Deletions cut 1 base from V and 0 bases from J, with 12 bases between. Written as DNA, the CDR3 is TGTGCCACCAGCAGAGTGCCGGAAGGGGTGAACACTGAAGCTTTCTTT. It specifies CATSRVPEGVNTEAFF.

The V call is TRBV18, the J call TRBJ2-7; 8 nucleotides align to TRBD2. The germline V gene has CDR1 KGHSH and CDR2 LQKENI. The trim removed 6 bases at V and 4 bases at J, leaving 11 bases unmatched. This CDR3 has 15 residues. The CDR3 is CASSPTSGLIYEQYF. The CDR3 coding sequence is TGTGCCAGCTCGCCTACTAGCGGACTAATTTACGAGCAGTACTTC.

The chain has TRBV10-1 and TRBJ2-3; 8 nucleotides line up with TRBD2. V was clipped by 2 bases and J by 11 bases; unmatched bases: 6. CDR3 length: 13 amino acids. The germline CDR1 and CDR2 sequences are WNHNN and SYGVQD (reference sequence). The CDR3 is CASSEDPSGQQYF. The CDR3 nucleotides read TGCGCCAGCAGTGAGGACCCTAGCGGGCAGCAGTATTTT.

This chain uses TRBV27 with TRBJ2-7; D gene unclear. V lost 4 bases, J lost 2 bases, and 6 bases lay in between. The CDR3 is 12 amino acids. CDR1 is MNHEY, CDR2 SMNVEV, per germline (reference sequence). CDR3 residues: CASSSLTYEQYF. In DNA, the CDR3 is TGTGCCAGCAGTTCCTTAACCTACGAGCAGTACTTC.

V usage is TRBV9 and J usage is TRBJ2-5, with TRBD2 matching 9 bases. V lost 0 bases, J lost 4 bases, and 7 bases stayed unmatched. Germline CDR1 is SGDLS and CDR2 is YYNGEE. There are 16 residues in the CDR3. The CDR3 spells CASSVAPGLAGETQYF. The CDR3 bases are TGTGCCAGCAGCGTAGCCCCGGGACTAGCTGGAGAGACCCAGTACTTC.

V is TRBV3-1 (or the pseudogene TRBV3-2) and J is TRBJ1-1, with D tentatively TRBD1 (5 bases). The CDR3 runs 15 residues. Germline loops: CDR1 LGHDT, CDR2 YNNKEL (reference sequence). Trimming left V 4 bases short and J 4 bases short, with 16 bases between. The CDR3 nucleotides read TGTGCCAGCAGCCCACGACCTCGCGGGGGCACTGAAGCTTTCTTT. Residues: CASSPRPRGGTEAFF.

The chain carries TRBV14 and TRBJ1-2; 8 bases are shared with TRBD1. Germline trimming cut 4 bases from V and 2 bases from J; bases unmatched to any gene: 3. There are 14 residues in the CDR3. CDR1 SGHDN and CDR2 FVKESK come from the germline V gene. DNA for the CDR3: TGTGCCAGCAGCCTAAGGACAGGGAACTATGGCTACACCTTC. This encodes CASSLRTGNYGYTF.

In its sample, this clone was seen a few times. The CDR3 region has the DNA TGTGCCAGCAGCCAGGGCTACGCGCAGTTCTTC. Protein: CASSQGYAQFF. The rearrangement links TRBV7-2 to TRBJ2-1, with D tentatively TRBD1 (5 bases). Germline V gene lookup returns CDR1 SGHTA and CDR2 FQGNSA. Trimming took 5 bases from V and 12 from J, leaving 11 bases between them. The CDR3 runs 11 residues.

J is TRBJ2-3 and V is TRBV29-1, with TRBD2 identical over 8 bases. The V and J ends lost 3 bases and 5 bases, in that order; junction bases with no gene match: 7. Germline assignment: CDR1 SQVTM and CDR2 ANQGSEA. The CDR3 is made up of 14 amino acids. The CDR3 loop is CSVDRTSLEDTQYF. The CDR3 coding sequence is TGCAGCGTTGATAGGACTAGCCTTGAAGATACGCAGTATTTT.

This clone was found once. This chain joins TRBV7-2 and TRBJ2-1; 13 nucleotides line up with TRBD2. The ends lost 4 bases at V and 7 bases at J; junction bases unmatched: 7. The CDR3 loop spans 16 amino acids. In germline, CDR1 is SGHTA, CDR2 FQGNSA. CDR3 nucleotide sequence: TGTGCCAGCAGCTCCTGGACTAGCGGGAGAAGGAATGAGCAGTTCTTC. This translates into CASSSWTSGRRNEQFF.

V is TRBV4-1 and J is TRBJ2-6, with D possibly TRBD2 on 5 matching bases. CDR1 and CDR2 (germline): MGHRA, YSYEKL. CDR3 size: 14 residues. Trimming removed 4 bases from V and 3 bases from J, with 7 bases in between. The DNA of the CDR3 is TGCGCCAGCAGCCCCGGGGTTGGGGCCAACGTCCTGACTTTC. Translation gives CASSPGVGANVLTF.

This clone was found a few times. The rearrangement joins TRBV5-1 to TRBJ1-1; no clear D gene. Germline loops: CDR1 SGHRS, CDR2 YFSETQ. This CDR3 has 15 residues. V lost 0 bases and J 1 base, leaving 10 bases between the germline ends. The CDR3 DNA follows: TGCGCCAGCAGCTTGGCAGGCAGCCCGAACACTGAAGCTTTCTTT. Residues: CASSLAGSPNTEAFF.